Below, one T cell receptor (beta chain) is given with its context. The antigen is not known. Since the CDR3 does not end with the conserved phenylalanine or tryptophan, this likely comes from a read error. The CDR3 consists of 15 residues. Germline loops: CDR1 MNHNS, CDR2 SASEGT. The template was RNA from unsorted bulk tissue. The normal lung tissue was taken more than 3 cm from the tumor edge. A modified ARM-PCR protocol with three rounds of nested PCR amplified TCRbeta. TCRdb analysed the multiplex PCR reads with MiXCR anew, one entry per CDR3 protein. Here the sample spans more than 85,000 distinct CDR3 sequences, 65% being singletons. This specimen belongs to a study of tumor and adjacent non-tumor tissue in lung cancer. Turning to the study itself: The patients, roughly 10 men and a few women, were roughly 31 to 85 with stage I to III disease.

General observations from the study: Top 100 clones took a larger repertoire share in normal lung. Tumor TCR diversity, when higher, was linked to shorter survival. Significantly higher TCR diversity was found in tumor than normal lung.

The chain uses TRBV6-1 and TRBJ2-7; D is unclear. This TCR was sampled from a man aged 25 to 40 with non-small cell lung cancer. The sample was distant non-tumor lung tissue. CDR3: CVSSREGRTPYEQYY. The CDR3 DNA reads as TGTGTCAGCAGCCGAGAAGGCAGGACCCCCTACGAGCAGTACTAC.